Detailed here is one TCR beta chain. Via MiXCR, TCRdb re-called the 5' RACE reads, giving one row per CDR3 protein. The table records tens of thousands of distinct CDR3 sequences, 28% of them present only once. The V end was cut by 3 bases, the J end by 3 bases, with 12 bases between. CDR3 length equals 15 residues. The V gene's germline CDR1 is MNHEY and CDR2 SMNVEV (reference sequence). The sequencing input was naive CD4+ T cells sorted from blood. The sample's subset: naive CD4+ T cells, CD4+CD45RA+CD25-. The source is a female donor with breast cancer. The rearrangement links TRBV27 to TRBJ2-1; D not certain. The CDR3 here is CASSFAPPLYNEQFF. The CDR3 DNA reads TGTGCCAGCAGTTTCGCGCCGCCCCTCTACAATGAGCAGTTCTTC.